Below are 21 T cell receptor beta chains sequenced from a single sample in a study of blood T cells in healthy people across ages. Primers used in a second PCR of roughly 7 to 11 cycles were a sample-barcoded 5' primer and a J-beta primer mix. TCRdb fed the 5' RACE reads into MiXCR, producing one record per CDR3 protein. The sample yields around 800,000 distinct CDR3 sequences, 46% seen once. The sample taken for sequencing was blood. These receptors were taken from an elderly man in good health.

The table lists this clonotype with a count of one. J is TRBJ2-5 and V is TRBV11-3, with 13 bases fitting TRBD2. This CDR3 region has 16 residues. Trimming took 5 bases from V and 11 from J; bases not matched to a gene: 14. The germline CDR1 and CDR2 sequences are SGHNT and YENEEA. In DNA, the CDR3 is TGTGCCAGCAGCCGTGGGACTAGCGGGGTTTACGATGAGCAGTACTTC. This sequence encodes CASSRGTSGVYDEQYF.

The gene calls are TRBV28 and TRBJ2-7; no reliable D call. Germline CDR1 is MDHEN and CDR2 is SYDVKM. The germline V and J ends were trimmed by 3 bases and 5 bases, with 11 bases remaining between them. The CDR3 extends over 13 amino acids. The DNA for the CDR3 is TGTGCCAGCAGTTTCGCGGAGTCCCACGAGCAGTACTTC. Residues: CASSFAESHEQYF.

The chain employs TRBV4-1 and TRBJ2-1; 8 positions agree with TRBD2. Germline assignment: CDR1 MGHRA and CDR2 YSYEKL. V shed 1 base, J shed 4 bases, and the junction held 6 bases outside the gene matches. The CDR3 has 16 amino acids. This CDR3 reads CASSQAPRGGYNEQFF. In DNA, the CDR3 is TGCGCCAGCAGCCAAGCCCCCCGCGGGGGGTACAATGAGCAGTTCTTC.

This clonotype was seen at least ten times. The V gene is TRBV20-1, the J gene TRBJ2-7; possibly TRBD1 or TRBD2 for D (5 bases each). Per the germline V gene, CDR1 is DFQATT and CDR2 is SNEGSKA (reference sequence). CDR3 length: 15 residues. V shed 0 bases and J shed 5 bases, with 17 bases lying between them. CDR3 amino acids: CSARDGGSASDEQYF. CDR3 nucleotide sequence: TGCAGTGCTAGAGATGGGGGTAGCGCGAGCGACGAGCAGTACTTC.

This clonotype was observed a handful of times. The chain combines TRBV11-3 with TRBJ2-5, with D tentatively TRBD1 or TRBD2 (5 bases each). Germline CDR1 is SGHNT and CDR2 is YENEEA. Trimming took 8 bases from V and 1 from J, leaving 14 bases between them. This CDR3 is 14 amino acids long. The CDR3 nucleotides are TGTGCCAGCCAGGGTGGGGAGCCCCAAGAGACCCAGTACTTC. It specifies CASQGGEPQETQYF.

This clonotype was recorded a few times. V usage is TRBV20-1 and J usage is TRBJ2-2; TRBD2 matches at 7 bases. The trim removed 1 base at V and 0 bases at J, leaving 11 bases unmatched. In germline, CDR1 is DFQATT, CDR2 SNEGSKA (reference sequence). The CDR3 is made up of 18 amino acids. DNA of the CDR3: TGCAGTGCTAGAGCCTCCCGGGGCGGGAGAACGAACACCGGGGAGCTGTTTTTT. Translating it yields CSARASRGGRTNTGELFF.

Concerning this clonotype itself: This may be a read error, as it is one base from a much larger clone. This chain links TRBV5-1 with TRBJ1-1; maybe TRBD1 (6 bases). CDR1 and CDR2 from the germline V gene are SGHRS and YFSETQ. V was shortened by 4 bases and J by 3 bases, with 19 bases between the two germline ends. The CDR3 spans 16 residues. The CDR3, as DNA: TGCGCCAGCAGCCCCTTAGGCGGGACACTGGACACTGAAGCTTTCTTT. Translated: CASSPLGGTLDTEAFF.

The V and J genes are TRBV29-1 and TRBJ2-3; either TRBD1 or TRBD2 may supply D (5 bases each). Germline values: CDR1 SQVTM, CDR2 ANQGSEA. Between the trimmed V and J ends, which lost 1 base and 2 bases, there was a span of 13 bases. This CDR3 region has 15 residues. The CDR3 DNA reads TGCAGCGTTGAAGGGGGCCCGGGGCACACAGATACGCAGTATTTT. It translates to CSVEGGPGHTDTQYF.

This clonotype was found a few times. The chain links TRBV4-1 to TRBJ2-1, with 14 bases matching TRBD2. CDR3 length: 18 residues. With 3 bases clipped from V and 1 base from J, the junction kept 5 bases outside the gene matches. The V gene's germline CDR1 is MGHRA and CDR2 YSYEKL. Written as DNA, the CDR3 is TGCGCCAGCAGCCAGGGGACTAGCGGGAGTAGGTCCTACAATGAGCAGTTCTTC. Its translation is CASSQGTSGSRSYNEQFF.

About this clonotype itself: A much larger clone lies one base from this, so it may be a read error. The rearrangement links TRBV5-1 to TRBJ2-1; 7 nucleotides agree with TRBD2. With V trimmed by 0 bases and J by 6 bases, 6 bases remained unmatched. From germline, CDR1 is SGHRS and CDR2 YFSETQ. CDR3 size: 15 residues. The CDR3 DNA reads as TGCGCCAGCAGCTTGGCCAGCGGGGTCTGCAATGAGCAGTTCTTC. As protein: CASSLASGVCNEQFF.

J is TRBJ2-3 and V is TRBV20-1; 9 bases line up with TRBD2. Germline trimming cut 6 bases from V and 0 bases from J; bases unmatched to any gene: 13. Germline V lookup: CDR1 DFQATT, CDR2 SNEGSKA (reference sequence). This CDR3 has 17 amino acids. The CDR3 is CSARAGGPTSSTDTQYF. The CDR3, as DNA: TGCAGTGCGCGAGCGGGAGGACCTACTTCTAGCACAGATACGCAGTATTTT.

The rearrangement links TRBV12-3 or TRBV12-4 to TRBJ2-3, with D unresolved. With 2 bases removed from V and 1 base from J, the gap between germline ends came to 7 bases. The CDR3 is made up of 14 amino acids. The CDR3 protein is CASSLMDRTDTQYF. CDR3 DNA: TGTGCCAGCAGTTTAATGGACCGCACAGATACGCAGTATTTT.

This chain uses TRBV24-1 with TRBJ2-3; D perhaps matches TRBD2 (6 bases). This CDR3 has 17 amino acids. CDR1 and CDR2 from the germline V gene are KGHDR and SFDVKD. The ends were cut back, 3 bases at V and 5 bases at J, with 20 bases in the middle. CDR3: CATSDPTGLRGLDTQYF. CDR3 DNA sequence: TGTGCCACCAGTGATCCAACTGGACTGCGGGGCTTAGATACGCAGTATTTT.

As for this clonotype: A clone one base away is much larger, so this may be a read error. As DNA, the CDR3 is TGCAGTGCTACAGGACTAGCGAACTACGGGCAGTACTTC. Protein product: CSATGLANYGQYF. V gene TRBV20-1 combines with J gene TRBJ2-4, with 9 positions matching TRBD2. The trim removed 4 bases at V and 13 bases at J, leaving 11 bases unmatched. CDR3 size: 13 residues. Germline V gives CDR1 DFQATT, CDR2 SNEGSKA (reference sequence).

V is TRBV29-1 and J is TRBJ2-5; D unclear. The CDR3 contains 13 residues. The germline CDR1 and CDR2 sequences are SQVTM and ANQGSEA. The V end lost 2 bases, the J end lost 11 bases, and 18 bases lay between the germline ends. CDR3 amino acids: CSVEIRAGYEQYF. CDR3 DNA: TGCAGCGTTGAAATTAGGGCAGGCTATGAGCAGTACTTC. The complete variable domain, with remaining parts taken from reference TRBV29-1 and TRBJ2-5, reads SAVISQKPSRDICQRGTSLTIQCQVDSQVTMMFWYRQQPGQSLTLIATANQGSEATYESGFVIDKFPISRPNLTFSTLTVSNMSPEDSSIYLCSVEIRAGYEQYFGPGTRLLVL.

The genes are TRBV7-9 and TRBJ2-6, with 8 bases fitting TRBD1. The length of the CDR3 is 19 residues. V shed 5 bases, J shed 0 bases, and the junction held 12 bases outside the gene matches. Germline values: CDR1 SEHNR, CDR2 FQNEAQ (reference sequence). The CDR3 DNA sequence: TGTGCCAGCAGCCTCGCGCCGGGACAGGCTCTCTCTGGGGCCAACGTCCTGACTTTC. Its protein is CASSLAPGQALSGANVLTF.

This clonotype came up a few times. The chain couples TRBV7-8 to TRBJ2-7; no reliable D call. The CDR3 length is 13 residues. Germline V lookup: CDR1 SGHVS, CDR2 FQNEAQ. Between the trimmed V and J ends, which lost 5 bases and 4 bases, there was a span of 12 bases. The CDR3 region is CASSQPVIYEQYF. CDR3 nucleotides: TGTGCCAGCAGCCAACCGGTCATTTACGAGCAGTACTTC.

The rearrangement uses TRBV4-2 and TRBJ2-7, with D unclear. V was cut by 0 bases and J by 0 bases, with 15 bases left in between. CDR1 is LGHNA, CDR2 YNFKEQ, per germline. This CDR3 spans 17 amino acids. CDR3 sequence: CASSQDPPRTDSYEQYF. The CDR3 coding sequence is TGTGCCAGCAGCCAAGATCCACCCCGGACCGACTCCTACGAGCAGTACTTC.

The rearrangement uses TRBV4-1 and TRBJ1-3; TRBD1 might be the D (6 bases). The V end was cut by 4 bases, the J end by 0 bases, with 13 bases between. The CDR3 is 16 amino acids. The germline V gene has CDR1 MGHRA and CDR2 YSYEKL. CDR3 in DNA: TGCGCCAGCAGCCGGACAGAGATCTCCTCTGGAAACACCATATATTTT. This encodes CASSRTEISSGNTIYF.

This chain joins TRBV12-3 or TRBV12-4 and TRBJ2-3, with D unresolved. The CDR3 length is 14 residues. Between the trimmed V and J ends, which lost 6 bases and 0 bases, there was a span of 10 bases. The CDR3: CASSPCSSTDTQYF. The CDR3 bases are TGTGCCAGCAGCCCCTGTTCGAGCACAGATACGCAGTATTTT.

V and J are TRBV7-3 and TRBJ2-6; tentative D call: TRBD1 (6 bases). The CDR3 runs 16 residues. V lost 9 bases and J lost 0, with 15 bases in between. Germline V gene sequence: CDR1 SGHTA, CDR2 FQGTGA. The CDR3 nucleotides read TGTGCCAGTAGCGCTGGACAGATCTCTGGGGCCAACGTCCTGACTTTC. Residues: CASSAGQISGANVLTF.